This T cell receptor beta chain was identified in a study of blood T cell repertoires in COVID-19. The overall study: Some COVID-19 samples were acute and others convalescent; all came from the United States, Italy and Spain. T cells, B-cell-depleted T cells, or PBMCs provided the cDNA or gDNA that served as material.

For this clone: This sample includes further DNA sequences coding for the same CDR3.

CDR3 length: 14 amino acids. Germline V CDR1 and CDR2: SGHRS, YFSETQ. Trimming stripped 0 bases from V and 0 bases from J, with 4 bases between. In the original processing: The authors estimated nucleated cell counts from reference gene primer amplification. The protocol was immunoSEQ multiplex PCR, while the TCRdb copy is restricted to in-frame clones and leaves out a portion. V and J calls and clone size are as listed in that table; D and trimming were resolved from the DNA. The sample lists under 200,000 clones; 87% were seen once. The chain combines TRBV5-1 with TRBJ1-3; D gene ambiguous. The sample consisted of peripheral blood. The TCR sequence derives from a man between 60 and 70 years old with active or convalescent COVID-19. DNA of the CDR3: TGCGCCAGCAGCTTGGGGAGCTCTGGAAACACCATATATTTT. Its protein product is CASSLGSSGNTIYF.